This TCR beta chain was profiled in a study of T cells in Graves' hyperthyroidism and ophthalmopathy. Amplified TCR beta CDR3 regions derived from RNA transcripts. Carried out on the TCR CDR3, a first-round RT-PCR used the HTBI primer set. Each CDR3 protein is one row after TCRdb ran MiXCR on the multiplex PCR reads. The sample lists fewer than 900,000 distinct CDR3 sequences, about 16% seen once, with 8.4% in the top ten. Patients were aged 18 to 65, had disease duration under 2 months, and had newly diagnosed hyperthyroidism. Pregnant or lactating patients were excluded, as were those with uncontrolled infection or other autoimmune disease. The receptor was isolated from a man between 18 and 35 years old with Graves' hyperthyroidism. The specimen was blood.

CDR3 sequence (DNA): TGTGCCAGCAGTTTAAAGGGTTTCATGAGAGAAAAACTGTTTTTT. Amino acids: CASSLKGFMREKLFF. The chain couples TRBV5-6 to TRBJ1-4; no definite D call. Trimming removed 5 bases from V and 8 bases from J, with 19 bases in between. From germline, CDR1 is SGHDT and CDR2 YYEEEE. This CDR3 comprises 15 residues.